The source of this T cell receptor beta chain is a study of cytomegalovirus exposure and HLA in healthy donors. The PCR made use of 60 Vbeta and 13 Jbeta primers. Profiling relied on immunoSEQ multiplex PCR, and the TCRdb table lists in-frame clones only, not all of them. The table lists about 89,000 clones, 60% to 65% of them singletons, with around 2.5% in the top ten. This CDR3 has 16 residues. Germline trimming cut 6 bases from V and 3 bases from J; bases unmatched to any gene: 11. The germline V gene has CDR1 LNHDA and CDR2 SQIVND (reference sequence). The sequencing sample was made of PBMCs. This TCR was recovered from a human donor in good health. The chain couples TRBV19 to TRBJ1-2; 9 bases line up with TRBD1. CDR3: CASRKLTGGKDYGYTF. The CDR3 nucleotides read TGTGCCAGTAGGAAACTAACAGGGGGCAAGGACTATGGCTACACCTTC.